This entry concerns a single T cell receptor beta chain. Its specificity is not known. The data were taken from a study of cytomegalovirus exposure and HLA in healthy donors. Study-wide context: Later, an analysis reported that the 95 to 150 validation repertoires had used the same platform as the roughly 660 first-cohort repertoires.

Separate from the approximately 670-subject first cohort was the approximately 120-subject validation cohort, to which the donors belonged. Study outcomes and limitations: Most TCR sequences were rare, but some public TCRs occurred in many donors. A list of 150 or so TCR beta chains associated with cytomegalovirus was given.

Some clones are missing from TCRdb's copy, which holds only in-frame ones; the method was immunoSEQ multiplex PCR. The top ten hold over 12% of the sample, which has 200,000 to 250,000 clones, 80% to 85% seen once. Germline CDR1 MGHRA, CDR2 YSYEKL. V lost 1 base and J lost 5; bases outside the gene matches: 7. The CDR3 extends over 16 amino acids. What was sequenced was PBMCs. The chain uses TRBV4-1 and TRBJ2-1, with 8 positions matching TRBD1. This receptor was identified in a woman aged 25-40 years in good health and CMV-seropositive. CDR3 DNA: TGCGCCAGCAGCCAAGTTTGGGACAGGAGGCACAATGAGCAGTTCTTC. Protein product: CASSQVWDRRHNEQFF.